The entry below describes one TCR beta chain. Quantitative molecular-barcoded 5'-RACE generated the TCR beta libraries. TCRdb recomputed calls from the 5' RACE reads with MiXCR, one row per CDR3 protein. The sample contains 250,000 to 300,000 distinct CDR3 sequences, around 18% of which appear only once. The record originates from a study of CD8 T cells in ankylosing spondylitis. The CDR3 extends over 14 amino acids. Germline V gene lookup returns CDR1 SGHRS and CDR2 YFSETQ. V shed 4 bases and J 7 bases; nucleotides not matched to a gene: 4. The sequencing input was blood, either unsorted or a sorted T cell fraction (not recorded which). This receptor was taken from a male donor with ankylosing spondylitis or in good health (not recorded which). The J gene is TRBJ2-1, the V gene TRBV5-1, with 11 bases lining up with TRBD2. The CDR3 is CASSRTSGLNEQFF. CDR3 bases: TGCGCCAGCAGCCGGACTAGCGGGCTGAATGAGCAGTTCTTC.